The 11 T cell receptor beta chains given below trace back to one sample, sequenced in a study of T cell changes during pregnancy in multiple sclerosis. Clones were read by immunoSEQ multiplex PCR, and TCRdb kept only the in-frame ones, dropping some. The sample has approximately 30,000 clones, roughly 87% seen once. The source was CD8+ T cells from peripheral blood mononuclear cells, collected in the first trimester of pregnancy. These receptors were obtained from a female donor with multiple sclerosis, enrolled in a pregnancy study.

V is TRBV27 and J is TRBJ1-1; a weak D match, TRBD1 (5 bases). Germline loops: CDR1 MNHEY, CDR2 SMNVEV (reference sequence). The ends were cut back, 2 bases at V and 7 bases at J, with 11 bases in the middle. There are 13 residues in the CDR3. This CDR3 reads CASSLQEGSEAFF. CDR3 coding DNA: TGTGCCAGCAGTTTACAGGAGGGGAGTGAAGCTTTCTTT.

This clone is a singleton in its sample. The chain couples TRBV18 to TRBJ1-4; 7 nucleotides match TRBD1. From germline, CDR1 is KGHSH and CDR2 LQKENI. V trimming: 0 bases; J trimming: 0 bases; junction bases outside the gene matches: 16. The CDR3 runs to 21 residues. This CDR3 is CASSPPERSDRERTTNEKLFF. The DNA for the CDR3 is TGTGCCAGCTCACCACCGGAGAGAAGCGACAGGGAACGGACAACTAATGAAAAACTGTTTTTT.

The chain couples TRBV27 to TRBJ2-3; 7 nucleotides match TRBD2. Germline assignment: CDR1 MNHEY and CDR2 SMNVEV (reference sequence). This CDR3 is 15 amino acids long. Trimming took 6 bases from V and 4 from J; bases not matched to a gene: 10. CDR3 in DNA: TGTGCCAGCAGGGCCTGGCGGGAGATCCCAGATACGCAGTATTTT. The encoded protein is CASRAWREIPDTQYF.

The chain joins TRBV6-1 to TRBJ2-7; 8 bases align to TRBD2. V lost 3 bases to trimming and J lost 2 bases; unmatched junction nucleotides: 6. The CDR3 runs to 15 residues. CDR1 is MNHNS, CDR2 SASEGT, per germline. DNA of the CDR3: TGTGCCAGCAGTGATCCGGGACTAGTCGCCTACGAGCAGTACTTC. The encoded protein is CASSDPGLVAYEQYF.

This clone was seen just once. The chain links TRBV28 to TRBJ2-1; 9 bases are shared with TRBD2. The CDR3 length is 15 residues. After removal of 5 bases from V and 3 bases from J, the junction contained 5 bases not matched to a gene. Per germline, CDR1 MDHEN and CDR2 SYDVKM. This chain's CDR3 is CASSPGTSSYNEQFF. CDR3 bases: TGTGCCAGCAGTCCCGGGACTAGCAGCTACAATGAGCAGTTCTTC.

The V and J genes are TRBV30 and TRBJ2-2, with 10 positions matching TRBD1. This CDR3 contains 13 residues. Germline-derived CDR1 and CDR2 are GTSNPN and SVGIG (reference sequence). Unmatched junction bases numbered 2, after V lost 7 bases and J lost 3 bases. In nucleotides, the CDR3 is TGTGCCTTTGGACAGGGGGACACCGGGGAGCTGTTTTTT. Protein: CAFGQGDTGELFF. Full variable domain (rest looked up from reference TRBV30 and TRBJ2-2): SQTIHQWPATLVQPVGSPLSLECTVEGTSNPNLYWYRQAAGRGLQLLFYSVGIGQISSEVPQNLSASRPQDRQFILSSKKLLLSDSGFYLCAFGQGDTGELFFGEGSRLTVL.

CDR3 coding DNA: TGTGCCAGCAGTTACGAGCCGCGGGGGCACGAGCAGTACTTC. It specifies CASSYEPRGHEQYF. The chain joins TRBV6-5 to TRBJ2-7; perhaps TRBD2 as D (7 bases). In germline, CDR1 is MNHEY, CDR2 SVGAGI. The CDR3 has 14 residues. V gave up 2 bases and J gave up 5 bases, with 13 bases separating them.

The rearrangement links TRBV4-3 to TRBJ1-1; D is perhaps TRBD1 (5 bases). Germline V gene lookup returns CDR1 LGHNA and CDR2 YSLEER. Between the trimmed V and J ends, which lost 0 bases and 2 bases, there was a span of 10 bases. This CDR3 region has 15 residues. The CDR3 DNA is TGCGCCAGCAGCCAAGACGGGGGGGTTAACACTGAAGCTTTCTTT. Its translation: CASSQDGGVNTEAFF.

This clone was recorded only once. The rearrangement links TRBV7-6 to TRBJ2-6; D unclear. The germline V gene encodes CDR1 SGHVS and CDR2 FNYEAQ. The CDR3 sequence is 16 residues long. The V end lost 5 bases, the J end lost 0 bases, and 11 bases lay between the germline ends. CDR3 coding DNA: TGTGCCAGCAGCCAAATAGAGAGCTCTGGGGCCAACGTCCTGACTTTC. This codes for CASSQIESSGANVLTF.

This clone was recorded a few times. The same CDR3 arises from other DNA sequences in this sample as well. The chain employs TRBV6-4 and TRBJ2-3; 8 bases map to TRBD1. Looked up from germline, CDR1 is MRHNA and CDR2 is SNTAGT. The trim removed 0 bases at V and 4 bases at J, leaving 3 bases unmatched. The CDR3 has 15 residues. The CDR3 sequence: CASSDSTGGADTQYF. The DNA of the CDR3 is TGTGCCAGCAGTGACTCCACAGGGGGAGCAGATACGCAGTATTTT.

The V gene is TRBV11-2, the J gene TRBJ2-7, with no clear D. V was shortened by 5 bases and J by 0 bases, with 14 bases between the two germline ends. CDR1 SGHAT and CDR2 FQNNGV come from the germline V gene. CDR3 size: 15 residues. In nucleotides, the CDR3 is TGTGCCAGCAGCCTAGTCGATCCGGGCTCCTACGAGCAGTACTTC. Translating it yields CASSLVDPGSYEQYF.